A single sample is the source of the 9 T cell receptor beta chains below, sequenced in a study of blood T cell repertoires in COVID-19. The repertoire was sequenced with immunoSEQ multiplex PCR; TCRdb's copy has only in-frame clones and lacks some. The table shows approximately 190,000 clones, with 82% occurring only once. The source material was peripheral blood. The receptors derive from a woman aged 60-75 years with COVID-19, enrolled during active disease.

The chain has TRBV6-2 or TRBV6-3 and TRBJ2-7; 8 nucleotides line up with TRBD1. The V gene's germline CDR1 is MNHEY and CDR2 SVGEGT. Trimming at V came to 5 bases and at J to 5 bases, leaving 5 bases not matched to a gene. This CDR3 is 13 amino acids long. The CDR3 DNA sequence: TGTGCCAGCAGTAGGGGCAGGGGGCACGAGCAGTACTTC. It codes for CASSRGRGHEQYF.

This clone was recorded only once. CDR3 sequence reads: CATSRAAGRGYNEQFF. The CDR3 DNA reads TGTGCCACCAGCAGAGCGGCGGGCCGGGGGTACAATGAGCAGTTCTTC. This chain connects TRBV15 to TRBJ2-1; D possibly corresponds to TRBD2 (6 bases). The germline V gene has CDR1 LNHNV and CDR2 YYDKDF (reference sequence). The CDR3 spans 16 residues. Trimming pared 1 base from V and 4 bases from J, leaving 14 bases between.

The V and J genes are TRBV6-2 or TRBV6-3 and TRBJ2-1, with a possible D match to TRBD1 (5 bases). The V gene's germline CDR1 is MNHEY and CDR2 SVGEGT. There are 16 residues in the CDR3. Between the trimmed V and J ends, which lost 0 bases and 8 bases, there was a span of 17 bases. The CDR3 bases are TGTGCCAGCAGTTACTCCCAAGGGCAGGGAATCCATGAGCAGTTCTTC. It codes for CASSYSQGQGIHEQFF.

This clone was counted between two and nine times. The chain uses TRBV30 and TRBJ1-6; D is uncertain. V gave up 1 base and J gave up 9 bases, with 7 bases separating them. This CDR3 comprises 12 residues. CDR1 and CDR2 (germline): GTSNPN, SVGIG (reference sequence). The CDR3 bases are TGTGCCTGGAGTGCGCGCGCTTCACCCCTCCACTTT. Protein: CAWSARASPLHF.

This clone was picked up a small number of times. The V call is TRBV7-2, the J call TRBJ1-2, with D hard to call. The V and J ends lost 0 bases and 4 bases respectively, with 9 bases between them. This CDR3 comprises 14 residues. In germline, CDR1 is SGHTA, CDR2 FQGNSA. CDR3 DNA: TGTGCCAGCAGCTTAGCCAGATCTTTCTATGGCTACACCTTC. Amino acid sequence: CASSLARSFYGYTF.

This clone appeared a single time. The CDR3 DNA follows: TGTGCCAGCAGCTTGGGAGGGGGAGTGGGCAATCAGCCCCAGCATTTT. Translated, it gives CASSLGGGVGNQPQHF. V usage is TRBV5-6 and J usage is TRBJ1-5; tentative D call: TRBD1 (6 bases). This CDR3 has 16 residues. Per germline, CDR1 SGHDT and CDR2 YYEEEE. Trimming took 0 bases from V and 2 from J, leaving 12 bases between them.

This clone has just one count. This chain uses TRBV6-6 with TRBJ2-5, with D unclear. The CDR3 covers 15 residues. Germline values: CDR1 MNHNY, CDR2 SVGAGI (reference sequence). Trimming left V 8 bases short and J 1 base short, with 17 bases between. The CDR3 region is CASRSRRNIQETQYF. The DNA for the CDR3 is TGTGCCAGCCGCTCCCGCAGGAATATCCAAGAGACCCAGTACTTC.

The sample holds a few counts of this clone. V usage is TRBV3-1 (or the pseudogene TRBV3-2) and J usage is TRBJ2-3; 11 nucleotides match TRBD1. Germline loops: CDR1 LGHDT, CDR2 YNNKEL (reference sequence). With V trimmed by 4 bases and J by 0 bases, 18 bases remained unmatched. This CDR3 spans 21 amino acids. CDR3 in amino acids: CASSPLSNGQGAILSTDTQYF. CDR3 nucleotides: TGTGCCAGCAGCCCGCTTTCAAATGGACAGGGGGCGATTTTGAGCACAGATACGCAGTATTTT.

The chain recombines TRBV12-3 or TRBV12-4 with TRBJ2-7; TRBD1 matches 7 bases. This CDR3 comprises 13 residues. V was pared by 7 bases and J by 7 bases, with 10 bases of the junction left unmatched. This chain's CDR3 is CASTVTGAGEQYV. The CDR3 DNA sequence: TGTGCCAGCACTGTTACAGGGGCTGGGGAGCAGTACGTC.